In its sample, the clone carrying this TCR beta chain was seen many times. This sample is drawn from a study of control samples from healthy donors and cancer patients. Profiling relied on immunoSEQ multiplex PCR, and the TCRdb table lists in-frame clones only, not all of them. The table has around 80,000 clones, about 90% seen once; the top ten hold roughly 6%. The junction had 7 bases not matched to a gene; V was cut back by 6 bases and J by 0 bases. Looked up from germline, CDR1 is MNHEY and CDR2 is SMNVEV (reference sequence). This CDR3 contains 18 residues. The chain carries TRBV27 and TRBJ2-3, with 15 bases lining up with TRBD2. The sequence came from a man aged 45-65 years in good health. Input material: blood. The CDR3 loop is CASRAVGTSGGSTDTQYF. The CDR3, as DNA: TGTGCCAGCAGGGCCGTTGGGACTAGCGGGGGGAGCACAGATACGCAGTATTTT.